These T cell receptor beta chains were read from a single sample in a study of EBV T-cell therapy then PD-1 blockade in nasopharyngeal carcinoma. Measured with immunoSEQ multiplex PCR; TCRdb has only the in-frame clones, and not every one. The sample consists of 15,000 to 20,000 clones, 80% to 85% of them appearing once. The antigens of these receptors remain unknown. The input for sequencing was CD8+ T cells from blood, taken at day 0 from a patient whose treatment included autologous EBV-specific T cells and nivolumab. These receptors all stem from a man aged 35-49 years with nasopharyngeal carcinoma. Both conserved end residues are part of each CDR3. The order of the fields is V gene, D gene, J gene, clone size, CDR3 protein, CDR3 DNA. A D gene is named only where the DNA matches it firmly. Not all rows give a size; the values are once, few, many and, for expanded clones, a class.

v_gene: TRBV4-3; d_gene: NA; j_gene: TRBJ1-6; abundance: NA; CDR3aa: CASSQVAGRSPLHF; CDR3nt: TGCGCCAGCAGCCAAGTGGCAGGGAGGTCACCCCTCCACTTT
v_gene: TRBV16; d_gene: TRBD1; j_gene: TRBJ2-7; abundance: few; CDR3aa: CASSGTGRSYEQYF; CDR3nt: TGTGCCAGCAGCGGGACAGGCCGCTCCTACGAGCAGTACTTC
v_gene: TRBV28; d_gene: TRBD1; j_gene: TRBJ2-7; abundance: NA; CDR3aa: CASGTGIYEQYF; CDR3nt: TGTGCCAGCGGGACAGGGATCTACGAGCAGTACTTC
v_gene: TRBV5-1; d_gene: NA; j_gene: TRBJ2-3; abundance: medium-sized; CDR3aa: CASSLGQITDTQYF; CDR3nt: TGCGCCAGCAGCTTGGGCCAAATTACAGATACGCAGTATTTT
v_gene: TRBV7-6; d_gene: NA; j_gene: TRBJ2-5; abundance: NA; CDR3aa: CASSLVGGTQYF; CDR3nt: TGTGCCAGCAGCTTAGTGGGGGGAACCCAGTACTTC
v_gene: TRBV28; d_gene: TRBD2; j_gene: TRBJ2-7; abundance: NA; CDR3aa: CASSQRGAYEQYF; CDR3nt: TGTGCCAGCAGTCAACGGGGGGCCTACGAGCAGTACTTC
v_gene: TRBV13; d_gene: NA; j_gene: TRBJ2-7; abundance: NA; CDR3aa: CASSFGGGSYEQYF; CDR3nt: TGTGCCAGCAGCTTTGGAGGGGGATCCTACGAGCAGTACTTC
v_gene: TRBV4-1; d_gene: NA; j_gene: TRBJ1-1; abundance: NA; CDR3aa: CASSPNAGVGEAFF; CDR3nt: TGCGCCAGCAGCCCTAATGCTGGCGTAGGTGAGGCTTTCTTT
v_gene: TRBV13; d_gene: TRBD2; j_gene: TRBJ2-7; abundance: NA; CDR3aa: CASSMSSGGSYEQYF; CDR3nt: TGTGCCAGTTCTATGAGTTCGGGGGGATCCTACGAGCAGTACTTC
v_gene: TRBV7-9; d_gene: NA; j_gene: TRBJ2-7; abundance: NA; CDR3aa: CASSSQGSYEQYF; CDR3nt: TGTGCCAGCAGCAGCCAAGGGAGCTACGAGCAGTACTTC
v_gene: TRBV4-3; d_gene: TRBD2; j_gene: TRBJ2-1; abundance: NA; CDR3aa: CASSLTHFGLAGNEQFF; CDR3nt: TGCGCCAGCAGCCTCACTCACTTTGGGCTAGCGGGGAATGAGCAGTTCTTC
v_gene: TRBV11-2; d_gene: NA; j_gene: TRBJ1-1; abundance: NA; CDR3aa: CASSPTGAWVWDTEAFF; CDR3nt: TGTGCCAGCAGCCCCACGGGGGCGTGGGTGTGGGACACTGAAGCTTTCTTT
v_gene: TRBV6-4; d_gene: NA; j_gene: TRBJ1-1; abundance: NA; CDR3aa: CASRKDANTEAFF; CDR3nt: TGTGCCAGCAGGAAGGACGCGAACACTGAAGCTTTCTTT
v_gene: TRBV29-1; d_gene: NA; j_gene: TRBJ2-2; abundance: few; CDR3aa: CSISGRYTGELFF; CDR3nt: TGCAGCATATCGGGGAGATACACCGGGGAGCTGTTTTTT
v_gene: TRBV5-5; d_gene: TRBD2; j_gene: TRBJ2-1; abundance: NA; CDR3aa: CASSLSSGGLSSYNEQFF; CDR3nt: TGTGCCAGCAGCTTGAGTAGCGGGGGGCTGAGCTCCTACAATGAGCAGTTCTTC
v_gene: TRBV4-3; d_gene: NA; j_gene: TRBJ1-4; abundance: NA; CDR3aa: CASSQDSGSNEKLFF; CDR3nt: TGCGCCAGCAGCCAAGATTCCGGTTCAAATGAAAAACTGTTTTTT
v_gene: TRBV18; d_gene: NA; j_gene: TRBJ1-5; abundance: NA; CDR3aa: CASSPPDRPSNQPQHF; CDR3nt: TGTGCCAGCTCACCACCGGACAGACCATCCAATCAGCCCCAGCATTTT
v_gene: TRBV7-8; d_gene: TRBD1; j_gene: TRBJ2-7; abundance: NA; CDR3aa: CASSSRDRFEYEQYF; CDR3nt: TGTGCCAGCAGCTCTCGGGACAGGTTTGAATACGAGCAGTACTTC
v_gene: TRBV4-1; d_gene: NA; j_gene: TRBJ1-2; abundance: NA; CDR3aa: CASSRMPPGPGGYTF; CDR3nt: TGCGCCAGCAGCCGCATGCCCCCGGGCCCGGGAGGCTACACCTTC
v_gene: TRBV12-3/TRBV12-4; d_gene: NA; j_gene: TRBJ2-2; abundance: once; CDR3aa: CASSLLVTGELFF; CDR3nt: TGTGCCAGCAGTTTATTGGTCACCGGGGAGCTGTTTTTT
v_gene: TRBV13; d_gene: NA; j_gene: TRBJ2-7; abundance: NA; CDR3aa: CASSYPGGSYEQYF; CDR3nt: TGTGCCAGCAGCTACCCAGGGGGGTCCTACGAGCAGTACTTC
v_gene: TRBV6-1; d_gene: NA; j_gene: TRBJ2-7; abundance: NA; CDR3aa: CASSEAWGGPYEQYF; CDR3nt: TGTGCCAGCAGTGAAGCATGGGGGGGCCCCTACGAGCAGTACTTC
v_gene: TRBV7-6; d_gene: NA; j_gene: TRBJ2-5; abundance: NA; CDR3aa: CASSLWETQYF; CDR3nt: TGTGCCAGCAGCCTGTGGGAGACCCAGTACTTC
v_gene: TRBV23-1; d_gene: TRBD1; j_gene: TRBJ2-7; abundance: NA; CDR3aa: CASSQWHCLDRAVNEQYF; CDR3nt: TGCGCCAGCAGTCAATGGCACTGCTTGGACAGGGCAGTTAACGAGCAGTACTTC
v_gene: TRBV12-3/TRBV12-4; d_gene: NA; j_gene: TRBJ1-4; abundance: NA; CDR3aa: CASSLNREELFF; CDR3nt: TGTGCCAGCAGTTTAAACAGGGAAGAACTGTTTTTT
v_gene: TRBV6-6; d_gene: TRBD1; j_gene: TRBJ1-4; abundance: once; CDR3aa: CASSSTGGLIIITNEKLFF; CDR3nt: TGTGCCAGCAGCTCGACAGGGGGCCTAATAATTATAACTAATGAAAAACTGTTTTTT
v_gene: TRBV5-5; d_gene: TRBD1; j_gene: TRBJ1-2; abundance: NA; CDR3aa: CASSLGQVPDGYTF; CDR3nt: TGTGCCAGCAGCCTAGGACAGGTGCCGGATGGCTACACCTTC
v_gene: TRBV19; d_gene: TRBD1; j_gene: TRBJ2-2; abundance: NA; CDR3aa: CASSIQGVRELFF; CDR3nt: TGTGCCAGTAGCATACAGGGGGTAAGGGAGCTGTTTTTT
v_gene: TRBV6-5; d_gene: NA; j_gene: TRBJ2-7; abundance: few; CDR3aa: CASRAYEQYF; CDR3nt: TGTGCCAGTAGAGCCTACGAGCAGTACTTC
v_gene: TRBV19; d_gene: NA; j_gene: TRBJ2-3; abundance: few; CDR3aa: CASTRTAAPGWADTDTQYF; CDR3nt: TGTGCCAGTACCCGGACAGCCGCTCCAGGATGGGCGGACACAGATACGCAGTATTTT
v_gene: TRBV18; d_gene: TRBD1; j_gene: TRBJ2-3; abundance: NA; CDR3aa: CASSPWDRPSTDTQYF; CDR3nt: TGTGCCAGCTCACCATGGGACAGGCCTAGCACAGATACGCAGTATTTT
v_gene: TRBV4-3; d_gene: NA; j_gene: TRBJ2-7; abundance: NA; CDR3aa: CASSQLRVPNHEQYF; CDR3nt: TGCGCCAGCAGCCAACTCAGAGTCCCTAATCACGAGCAGTACTTC
v_gene: TRBV6-1; d_gene: TRBD1; j_gene: TRBJ2-7; abundance: NA; CDR3aa: CASSEEGTGGGYEQYF; CDR3nt: TGTGCCAGCAGTGAAGAGGGTACAGGGGGCGGCTACGAGCAGTACTTC
v_gene: TRBV27; d_gene: NA; j_gene: TRBJ1-6; abundance: NA; CDR3aa: CASSLQRGAPNSPLHF; CDR3nt: TGTGCCAGCAGTTTACAGCGGGGGGCGCCCAATTCACCCCTCCACTTT
v_gene: TRBV7-9; d_gene: TRBD2; j_gene: TRBJ2-3; abundance: NA; CDR3aa: CASSPTSGGITDTQYF; CDR3nt: TGTGCCAGCAGCCCCACTAGCGGGGGGATCACAGATACGCAGTATTTT
v_gene: TRBV6-2/TRBV6-3; d_gene: NA; j_gene: TRBJ1-3; abundance: few; CDR3aa: CASSYWDTLSGNTIYF; CDR3nt: TGTGCCAGCAGTTACTGGGACACCCTCTCTGGAAACACCATATATTTT
v_gene: TRBV6-5; d_gene: NA; j_gene: TRBJ2-7; abundance: NA; CDR3aa: CASRLISLANYEQYF; CDR3nt: TGTGCCAGCAGATTGATATCCCTAGCGAACTACGAGCAGTACTTC
v_gene: TRBV6-4; d_gene: NA; j_gene: TRBJ2-1; abundance: NA; CDR3aa: CASSDSRGGGNEQFF; CDR3nt: TGTGCCAGCAGTGACTCTCGCGGGGGCGGCAATGAGCAGTTCTTC
v_gene: TRBV7-8; d_gene: NA; j_gene: TRBJ2-3; abundance: NA; CDR3aa: CASSSGGSTDTQYF; CDR3nt: TGTGCCAGCAGCTCCGGGGGATCCACAGATACGCAGTATTTT
v_gene: TRBV27; d_gene: TRBD1; j_gene: TRBJ2-7; abundance: NA; CDR3aa: CASSPALGTGEREQYF; CDR3nt: TGTGCCAGCAGTCCTGCCCTCGGGACAGGGGAGCGGGAGCAGTACTTC
v_gene: TRBV11-2; d_gene: TRBD1; j_gene: TRBJ1-6; abundance: NA; CDR3aa: CASSLETGSSYNSPLHF; CDR3nt: TGTGCCAGCAGCTTAGAGACAGGGAGCTCCTATAATTCACCCCTCCACTTT
v_gene: TRBV9; d_gene: NA; j_gene: TRBJ1-2; abundance: NA; CDR3aa: CASSDRARGYTF; CDR3nt: TGTGCCAGCAGCGACAGGGCGCGTGGCTACACCTTC
v_gene: TRBV6-6; d_gene: NA; j_gene: TRBJ2-2; abundance: NA; CDR3aa: CASKVGHTGELFF; CDR3nt: TGTGCCAGCAAGGTGGGCCACACCGGGGAGCTGTTTTTT
v_gene: TRBV2; d_gene: TRBD1; j_gene: TRBJ2-7; abundance: NA; CDR3aa: CASSESRDRVYEQYF; CDR3nt: TGTGCCAGCAGTGAATCTAGGGACAGGGTCTACGAGCAGTACTTC
v_gene: TRBV28; d_gene: TRBD2; j_gene: TRBJ2-1; abundance: NA; CDR3aa: CASRPRTRVTEQFF; CDR3nt: TGTGCCAGCAGACCCCGGACTAGGGTAACCGAGCAGTTCTTC
v_gene: TRBV6-5; d_gene: NA; j_gene: TRBJ2-3; abundance: once; CDR3aa: CASSLRTDSTDTQYF; CDR3nt: TGTGCCAGCAGTCTCCGGACAGATAGCACAGATACGCAGTATTTT
v_gene: TRBV7-9; d_gene: NA; j_gene: TRBJ1-2; abundance: NA; CDR3aa: CASSLFGRGANYGYTF; CDR3nt: TGTGCCAGCAGCTTATTTGGGAGGGGAGCTAACTATGGCTACACCTTC
v_gene: TRBV28; d_gene: TRBD1; j_gene: TRBJ2-7; abundance: NA; CDR3aa: CASRGTGLYEQYF; CDR3nt: TGTGCCAGCAGGGGGACAGGGCTCTACGAGCAGTACTTC
v_gene: TRBV6-5; d_gene: TRBD1; j_gene: TRBJ2-2; abundance: NA; CDR3aa: CASGQGDTGELFF; CDR3nt: TGTGCCAGCGGACAGGGGGACACCGGGGAGCTGTTTTTT
v_gene: TRBV7-9; d_gene: NA; j_gene: TRBJ1-1; abundance: NA; CDR3aa: CASSLVKGVAEAFF; CDR3nt: TGTGCCAGCAGCTTAGTCAAAGGGGTTGCTGAAGCTTTCTTT
v_gene: TRBV27; d_gene: NA; j_gene: TRBJ2-7; abundance: NA; CDR3aa: CASSSCRGCEQYF; CDR3nt: TGTGCCAGCAGTTCCTGCAGGGGATGCGAGCAGTACTTC
v_gene: TRBV7-6; d_gene: NA; j_gene: TRBJ1-1; abundance: NA; CDR3aa: CASSNRGVGSEAFF; CDR3nt: TGTGCCAGCAGCAATAGGGGGGTTGGGTCTGAAGCTTTCTTT
v_gene: TRBV7-8; d_gene: NA; j_gene: TRBJ2-3; abundance: once; CDR3aa: CASSILGLWGTDTQYF; CDR3nt: TGTGCCAGCAGCATACTAGGTTTGTGGGGCACAGATACGCAGTATTTT
v_gene: TRBV9; d_gene: NA; j_gene: TRBJ2-1; abundance: NA; CDR3aa: CASSVEGQSSYNEQFF; CDR3nt: TGTGCCAGCAGCGTAGAGGGGCAGAGCTCCTACAATGAGCAGTTCTTC
v_gene: TRBV4-3; d_gene: NA; j_gene: TRBJ2-3; abundance: NA; CDR3aa: CASSQDFGGADTQYF; CDR3nt: TGCGCCAGCAGCCAAGACTTTGGGGGAGCAGATACGCAGTATTTT
v_gene: TRBV27; d_gene: NA; j_gene: TRBJ2-7; abundance: few; CDR3aa: CASSSGTPYEQYF; CDR3nt: TGTGCCAGCAGTTCGGGAACTCCCTACGAGCAGTACTTC
v_gene: TRBV30; d_gene: NA; j_gene: TRBJ2-7; abundance: NA; CDR3aa: CAGVILTSYEQYF; CDR3nt: TGTGCTGGAGTCATACTGACCTCCTACGAGCAGTACTTC
v_gene: TRBV29-1; d_gene: TRBD1; j_gene: TRBJ2-5; abundance: NA; CDR3aa: CSVGLRGRRQETQYF; CDR3nt: TGCAGCGTGGGACTCAGGGGGCGTCGGCAAGAGACCCAGTACTTC
v_gene: TRBV27; d_gene: NA; j_gene: TRBJ1-4; abundance: NA; CDR3aa: CASSYNPQVEKLFF; CDR3nt: TGTGCCAGCAGTTATAACCCTCAGGTTGAAAAACTGTTTTTT